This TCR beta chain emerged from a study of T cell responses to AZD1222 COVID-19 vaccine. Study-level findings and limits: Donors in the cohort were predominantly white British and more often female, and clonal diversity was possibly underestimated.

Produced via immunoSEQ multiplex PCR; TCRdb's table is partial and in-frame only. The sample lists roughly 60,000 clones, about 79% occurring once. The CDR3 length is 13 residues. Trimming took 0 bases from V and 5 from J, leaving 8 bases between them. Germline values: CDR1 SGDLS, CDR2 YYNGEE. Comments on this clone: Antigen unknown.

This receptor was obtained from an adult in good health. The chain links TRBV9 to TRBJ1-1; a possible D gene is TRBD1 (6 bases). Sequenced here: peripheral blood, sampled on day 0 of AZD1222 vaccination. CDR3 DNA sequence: TGTGCCAGCAGCGTAGAAGGGGGAACTGAAGCTTTCTTT. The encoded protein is CASSVEGGTEAFF.